The clone carrying this T cell receptor beta chain appeared once. No antigen is known for it. DNA loading was fixed at 300 to 350 ng for all bulk PBMC samples. Clones were read by immunoSEQ multiplex PCR, and TCRdb kept only the in-frame ones, dropping some. This table has thousands of clones, roughly 85% appearing once. Germline V gives CDR1 LGHNA, CDR2 YSLEER. CDR3 size: 15 residues. J lost 6 bases, V lost 1 base, and 4 bases had no gene match. Time point described: week 3, after first cycle of checkpoint inhibitor. Patients with prior systemic cancer treatment, concomitant immunosuppressants, or other active malignancies were excluded. The data are from a study of blood T cell dynamics during melanoma immunotherapy. Study conclusions and caveats: Disease-control patients' PBMC repertoires became either more clonal or more diverse at W3.

The gene calls are TRBV4-3 and TRBJ2-2, with TRBD2 matching over 8 bases. Here the sequenced sample was blood, taken from a patient treated with checkpoint blockade. This sequence was found in a human donor with melanoma. DNA for the CDR3: TGCGCCAGCAGCCAAGTTGACGGGGGGGCCGGGGAGCTGTTTTTT. Amino acid sequence: CASSQVDGGAGELFF.